This note documents a single TCR beta chain sequence. Clones were sequenced by immunoSEQ multiplex PCR, and TCRdb holds only the in-frame ones, with some missing. The sample has roughly 100,000 clones; around 93% are singletons. The data stem from a study of technical replicates of blood from four donors. The sequence came from a human donor in good health. Sequenced sample: T cells isolated from PBMCs.

The CDR3 spells CASVGGQDQPQHF. CDR3 in DNA: TGTGCTAGCGTCGGGGGTCAAGATCAGCCCCAGCATTTT. This chain connects TRBV28 to TRBJ1-5; weak D call: TRBD1 (5 bases). This CDR3 region has 13 residues. Germline V CDR1 and CDR2: MDHEN, SYDVKM.